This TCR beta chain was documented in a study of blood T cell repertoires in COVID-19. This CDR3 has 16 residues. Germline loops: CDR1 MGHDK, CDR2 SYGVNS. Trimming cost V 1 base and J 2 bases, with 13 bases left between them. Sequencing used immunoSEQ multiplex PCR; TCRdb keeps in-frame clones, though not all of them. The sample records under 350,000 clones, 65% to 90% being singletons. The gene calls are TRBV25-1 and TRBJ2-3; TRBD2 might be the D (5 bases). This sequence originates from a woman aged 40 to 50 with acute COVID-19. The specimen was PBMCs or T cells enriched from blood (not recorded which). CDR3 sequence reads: CASSEFRDSLTDTQYF. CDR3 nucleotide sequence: TGTGCCAGCAGTGAATTTCGGGATTCCCTCACAGATACGCAGTATTTT.